Listed below are T cell receptor beta chains from one sample, sequenced in a study of T cells in Graves' hyperthyroidism and ophthalmopathy. Via MiXCR, TCRdb re-called the multiplex PCR reads, giving one row per CDR3 protein. The profile shows about 570,000 distinct CDR3 sequences, about 45% of them singletons. Sequencing was performed on peripheral blood or thyroid tissue (not recorded which). The receptors stem from an adult woman with Graves' disease, either hyperthyroidism or ophthalmopathy (not recorded which). The CDR3 runs from the conserved cysteine through the conserved F or W. A D gene is named only where the DNA matches it firmly. Clone size is stated in some rows and not others, as once, few, many or a class when expanded.

D gene | CDR3 length | J gene | clone size | V gene | CDR3 protein | CDR3 DNA
TRBD2 | 15 | TRBJ2-5 | many | TRBV6-1 | CASRTSGRARETQYF | TGTGCCAGCAGGACTAGCGGGAGGGCCCGAGAGACCCAGTACTTC
. | 16 | TRBJ2-6 | many | TRBV13 | CASSFPRASGANVLTF | TGTGCCAGCAGCTTTCCCCGGGCATCTGGGGCCAACGTCCTGACTTTC
TRBD1 | 15 | TRBJ2-7 | . | TRBV7-9 | CASSFGTGSGYEQYF | TGTGCCAGCAGCTTCGGGACAGGGAGTGGGTACGAGCAGTACTTC
. | 13 | TRBJ2-5 | many | TRBV12-3/TRBV12-4 | CASSFGTQETQYF | TGTGCCAGCAGTTTCGGCACCCAAGAGACCCAGTACTTC
TRBD1 | 15 | TRBJ2-5 | many | TRBV9 | CASSVTGTAKETQYF | TGTGCCAGCAGCGTAACCGGGACAGCTAAAGAGACCCAGTACTTC
. | 15 | TRBJ2-5 | many | TRBV4-1 | CASSQSGMNEETQYF | TGCGCCAGCAGCCAATCAGGGATGAACGAAGAGACCCAGTACTTC
. | 12 | TRBJ1-5 | many | TRBV4-2 | CASSQGLGPQHF | TGTGCCAGCAGCCAAGGGCTAGGGCCCCAGCATTTT
. | 15 | TRBJ1-1 | many | TRBV19 | CASSDELRGNTEAFF | TGTGCCAGTAGTGACGAATTGCGTGGTAACACTGAAGCTTTCTTT
. | 14 | TRBJ2-5 | few | TRBV7-2 | CASSPRWQGETQYF | TGTGCCAGCAGCCCCAGGTGGCAGGGAGAGACCCAGTACTTC
TRBD2 | 22 | TRBJ2-2 | many | TRBV7-8 | CASSFLTGDPTSGRAKPGELFF | TGTGCCAGCAGCTTTCTAACAGGGGACCCAACTAGCGGGAGGGCGAAGCCCGGGGAGCTGTTTTTT
. | 15 | TRBJ1-2 | few | TRBV29-1 | CSVDSNKGRPYGYTF | TGCAGCGTTGATTCCAACAAGGGACGACCTTATGGCTACACCTTC
TRBD2 | 11 | TRBJ2-5 | once | TRBV10-2 | CASAGAETQYF | TGCGCCAGCGCGGGAGCGGAGACCCAGTACTTC
. | 11 | TRBJ1-5 | . | TRBV24-1 | CATSDGLSQHF | TGTGCCACCAGTGATGGGTTGTCCCAGCATTTT
TRBD1 | 16 | TRBJ1-2 | many | TRBV4-1 | CASSQDDRGLYYGYTF | TGCGCCAGCAGCCAAGATGACAGGGGGCTGTACTATGGCTACACCTTC
. | 12 | TRBJ2-2 | many | TRBV19 | CASTRDGGELFF | TGTGCCAGCACCAGAGATGGCGGGGAGCTGTTTTTT
. | 15 | TRBJ2-7 | once | TRBV24-1 | CATSDSGTPTYEQYF | TGTGCCACCAGTGACTCCGGGACGCCAACCTACGAGCAGTACTTC
. | 14 | TRBJ2-5 | . | TRBV7-9 | CASSLAEEGETQYF | TGTGCCAGCAGCTTAGCGGAGGAGGGGGAGACCCAGTACTTC
. | 12 | TRBJ2-7 | many | TRBV6-6 | CASSYAPGEQYF | TGTGCCAGCAGTTACGCCCCGGGCGAGCAGTACTTC
TRBD1 | 15 | TRBJ2-6 | many | TRBV24-1 | CATAAGTAGANVLTF | TGTGCCACCGCTGCCGGGACAGCTGGGGCCAACGTCCTGACTTTC
TRBD1 | 17 | TRBJ2-2 | many | TRBV7-8 | CASSPRGGQGLVGELFF | TGTGCCAGCAGCCCCAGGGGGGGACAGGGACTCGTCGGGGAGCTGTTTTTT
. | 14 | TRBJ2-7 | many | TRBV10-3 | CAISPPAGLGEQYF | TGTGCCATCAGTCCCCCTGCGGGCCTAGGGGAGCAGTACTTC
. | 12 | TRBJ1-2 | few | TRBV2 | CASTTGSDGYTF | TGTGCCAGCACTACAGGGTCGGATGGCTACACCTTC
. | 15 | TRBJ1-6 | . | TRBV7-2 | CASSLGARQYSPLHF | TGTGCCAGCAGCTTAGGGGCCCGTCAGTATTCACCCCTCCACTTT
TRBD1 | 17 | TRBJ1-5 | once | TRBV10-3 | CAISDPQPGQGYQPQHF | TGTGCCATCAGTGATCCTCAACCGGGACAGGGATATCAGCCCCAGCATTTT
TRBD1 | 15 | TRBJ2-5 | . | TRBV7-9 | CASSGGGQGQETQYF | TGTGCCAGCAGCGGTGGAGGACAGGGCCAAGAGACCCAGTACTTC
. | 17 | TRBJ1-5 | many | TRBV12-3/TRBV12-4 | CASSAPPYRASNQPQHF | TGTGCCAGCAGTGCCCCCCCCTACAGGGCTAGCAATCAGCCCCAGCATTTT
. | 14 | TRBJ1-1 | many | TRBV2 | CASSSQGRNTEAFF | TGTGCCAGCAGTTCCCAGGGGCGGAACACTGAAGCTTTCTTT
. | 16 | TRBJ1-6 | once | TRBV7-3 | CASSLTDSRTRRGTHF | TGTGCCAGCAGCTTAACGGATTCCCGGACAAGGAGAGGGACCCACTTT
. | 14 | TRBJ1-6 | few | TRBV7-9 | CASSLTGLNSPLHF | TGTGCCAGCAGTCTGACAGGTTTGAATTCACCCCTCCACTTT
TRBD2 | 14 | TRBJ2-7 | many | TRBV6-2/TRBV6-3 | CASRGTSGSSEQYF | TGTGCCAGCAGGGGGACTAGCGGGAGCTCCGAGCAGTACTTC
TRBD1 | 17 | TRBJ2-5 | . | TRBV5-1 | CASSTQGAEGLRETQYF | TGCGCCAGCAGTACACAGGGGGCGGAGGGACTACGGGAGACCCAGTACTTC
. | 14 | TRBJ1-2 | many | TRBV19 | CASFVTGTGYGYTF | TGTGCCAGTTTCGTTACAGGGACGGGCTATGGCTACACCTTC
TRBD1 | 15 | TRBJ2-7 | . | TRBV28 | CASQLRGGNPYEQYF | TGTGCCAGCCAATTGAGAGGGGGCAACCCCTACGAGCAGTACTTC
TRBD1 | 13 | TRBJ1-4 | . | TRBV5-1 | CASSNRQGEKLFF | TGCGCCAGCAGCAACCGACAGGGCGAAAAACTGTTTTTT
. | 11 | TRBJ2-1 | . | TRBV28 | CASTTRGEQFF | TGTGCCAGCACGACTAGGGGTGAGCAGTTCTTC
TRBD1 | 14 | TRBJ1-2 | many | TRBV6-1 | CASRSDRGSEGYTF | TGTGCCAGCAGATCAGACAGGGGATCGGAGGGCTACACCTTC
TRBD1 | 14 | TRBJ1-2 | . | TRBV5-6 | CASSFGGQSYGYTF | TGTGCCAGCAGCTTCGGGGGACAGTCCTATGGCTACACCTTC